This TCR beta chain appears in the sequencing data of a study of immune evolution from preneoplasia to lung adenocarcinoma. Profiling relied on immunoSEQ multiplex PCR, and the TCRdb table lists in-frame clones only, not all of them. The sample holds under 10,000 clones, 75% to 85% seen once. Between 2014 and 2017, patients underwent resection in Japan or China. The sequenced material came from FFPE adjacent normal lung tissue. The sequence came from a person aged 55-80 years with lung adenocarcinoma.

DNA of the CDR3: TGTGCCAGCAGCTTAGTTAACTCCTACAATGAGCAGTTCTTC. It translates to CASSLVNSYNEQFF. V gene TRBV7-6 combines with J gene TRBJ2-1; no definite D call. CDR3 length: 14 amino acids. V was clipped by 1 base and J by 0 bases, with 4 bases between them. CDR1 is SGHVS, CDR2 FNYEAQ, per germline.